Reported below is one T cell receptor beta chain. Trimming left V 2 bases short and J 0 bases short, with 11 bases between. The CDR3 is 15 residues long. Per germline, CDR1 SGHTA and CDR2 FQGNSA. This entry belongs to a study of shared T cell receptors in the human thymus. Measured with immunoSEQ multiplex PCR; TCRdb has only the in-frame clones, and not every one. Of 630,000 or so clones in the sample, about 87% are singletons; the top ten hold 0.009% to 0.0095%. A further study also used this sample, focusing on human thymus T cells. Per that study: Immunologically healthy infants in Finland undergoing congenital heart defect surgery were the donors. Resections from corrective heart surgery supplied the thymus tissue. Usage of V and J genes appeared biased in thymic and blood repertoires. The related literature has documented a marked overlap of thymic repertoires among unrelated individuals.

The source material was thymocytes. V usage is TRBV7-2 and J usage is TRBJ2-7, with D hard to call. The sequence was collected from a boy younger than two with a congenital heart defect. CDR3 DNA sequence: TGTGCCAGCAGCTTACCGCCTGATAGCTCCTACGAGCAGTACTTC. The encoded protein is CASSLPPDSSYEQYF.